This T cell receptor beta chain was retrieved from a study of patients and donors after allogeneic stem cell transplantation. Trimming left V 0 bases short and J 7 bases short, with 11 bases between. CDR3 length: 13 residues. Germline assignment: CDR1 SGHDT and CDR2 YYEEEE. TCRdb itself ran the RT-PCR reads through MiXCR, one entry per CDR3 protein. The table shows about 960,000 distinct CDR3 sequences, with approximately 18% occurring only once. V and J are TRBV5-6 and TRBJ2-7; D is unresolved. The sequence derives from a human donor who was either an allogeneic HSCT recipient or a stem cell or donor lymphocyte infusion donor (not recorded which). It is not recorded whose cells these are; they may come from a transplant donor. The sample was blood, either unsorted or a sorted T cell fraction (not recorded which). CDR3: CASSLDSLGEQYF. The DNA of the CDR3 is TGTGCCAGCAGCTTGGATAGTCTGGGAGAGCAGTACTTC.